The 5 T cell receptor beta chains listed next were all sequenced from one sample in a study of OX40 agonist ivuxolimab in advanced cancers. This table comes from immunoSEQ multiplex PCR, and its TCRdb copy is limited to in-frame clones, with some not included. Of around 50,000 clones listed, about 83% are singletons. The sample in question was CD4+ or CD8+ T cells sorted from blood, obtained in a trial of the OX40 agonist ivuxolimab. These receptors all come from an adult with an advanced solid tumor such as melanoma, head and neck, liver or kidney cancer.

The gene calls are TRBV27 and TRBJ2-1; 10 bases match TRBD1. The germline CDR1 and CDR2 sequences are MNHEY and SMNVEV (reference sequence). The CDR3 extends over 17 amino acids. V trimming: 2 bases; J trimming: 7 bases; junction bases outside the gene matches: 11. The DNA for the CDR3 is TGTGCCAGCAGTTTAGCCGCGACAGGGGGCTGGAGGAATGAGCAGTTCTTC. Encoded protein: CASSLAATGGWRNEQFF.

The chain uses TRBV27 and TRBJ2-7; D may correspond to TRBD1 or TRBD2 (5 bases each). CDR1 and CDR2 from the germline V gene are MNHEY and SMNVEV (reference sequence). V gave up 4 bases and J gave up 4 bases, with 14 bases separating them. The CDR3 has 14 residues. CDR3: CASSSWDRPYEQYF. Written as DNA, the CDR3 is TGTGCCAGCAGTTCTTGGGACCGACCGTACGAGCAGTACTTC.

The chain recombines TRBV19 with TRBJ2-1; 15 nucleotides agree with TRBD2. Germline assignment: CDR1 LNHDA and CDR2 SQIVND (reference sequence). The V gene end was trimmed by 3 bases and the J gene end by 12 bases; junction bases not matched to a gene: 6. The CDR3 spans 15 residues. The CDR3 loop is CASSIAGLAGGVQFF. The CDR3, as DNA: TGTGCCAGTAGTATTGCGGGACTAGCGGGAGGAGTGCAGTTCTTC.

J is TRBJ2-7 and V is TRBV11-2; maybe TRBD2 (7 bases). V lost 3 bases, J lost 6 bases, and 9 bases lay in between. The germline V gene has CDR1 SGHAT and CDR2 FQNNGV. There are 12 residues in the CDR3. The CDR3, as DNA: TGTGCCAGCAGCTTCGGGGGGCCCGAGCAGTACTTC. Encoded protein: CASSFGGPEQYF.

This chain connects TRBV6-5 to TRBJ2-5; 8 nucleotides match TRBD2. The CDR3 length is 13 residues. J gave up 7 bases and V 5 bases, and 6 bases lay outside the gene matches. Germline V CDR1 and CDR2: MNHEY, SVGAGI. The CDR3 loop reads CASSADSGRTQYF. The CDR3 DNA follows: TGTGCCAGCAGTGCCGACAGCGGGAGGACCCAGTACTTC.